This T cell receptor beta chain was sequenced during a study of long-term antiretroviral therapy in people with HIV. Survey-level resolution applied to immunoSEQ assay v3.0. Measured with immunoSEQ multiplex PCR; TCRdb has only the in-frame clones, and not every one. This table holds 26,000 or so clones, over 75% found once. Trimming removed 5 bases from V and 4 bases from J; junction bases left unmatched: 8. Germline V gene sequence: CDR1 SGHTA, CDR2 FQGTGA. The CDR3 is made up of 16 amino acids. This receptor was obtained from a man aged 50 or older with HIV. The sample was unsorted PBMCs, taken 2 years after starting antiretroviral therapy. The chain is built from TRBV7-3 and TRBJ2-6; 7 bases agree with TRBD1. The CDR3 protein is CASSRSTGTGANVLTF. CDR3 nucleotide sequence: TGTGCCAGCAGCCGCTCGACAGGGACGGGGGCCAACGTCCTGACTTTC.